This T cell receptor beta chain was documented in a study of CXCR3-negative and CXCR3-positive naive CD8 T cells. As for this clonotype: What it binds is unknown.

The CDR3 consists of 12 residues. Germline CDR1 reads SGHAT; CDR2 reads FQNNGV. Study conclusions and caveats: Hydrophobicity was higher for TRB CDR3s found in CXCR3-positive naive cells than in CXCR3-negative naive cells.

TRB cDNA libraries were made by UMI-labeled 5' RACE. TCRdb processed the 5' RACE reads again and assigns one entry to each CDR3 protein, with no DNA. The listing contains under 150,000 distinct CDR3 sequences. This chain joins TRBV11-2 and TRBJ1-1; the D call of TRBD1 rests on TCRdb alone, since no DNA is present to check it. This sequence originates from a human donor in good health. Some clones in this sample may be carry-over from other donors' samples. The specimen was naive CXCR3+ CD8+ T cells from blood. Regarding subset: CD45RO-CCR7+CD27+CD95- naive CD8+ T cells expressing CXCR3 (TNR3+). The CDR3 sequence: CASSLGQGEAFF.